The 30 T cell receptor beta chains given below trace back to one sample, sequenced in a study of CD4+ T cells in melanoma. The protocol was immunoSEQ multiplex PCR, while the TCRdb copy is restricted to in-frame clones and leaves out a portion. Of some 13,000 clones listed, about 74% are singletons. The sequencing sample was made of cells from a culture (not recorded whether cultured in vitro). The receptors stem from a human donor with melanoma.

The V call is TRBV2, the J call TRBJ1-4, with a weak D call TRBD1 (5 bases). Trimming removed 8 bases from V and 2 bases from J, with 15 bases in between. In germline, CDR1 is SNHLY, CDR2 FYNNEI. CDR3 size: 15 residues. The CDR3 DNA sequence: TGTGCCAGCTCTCCGTGGGGGGTCACTAATGAAAAACTGTTTTTT. Its translation: CASSPWGVTNEKLFF.

The V gene is TRBV25-1, the J gene TRBJ1-6, with 9 bases fitting TRBD1. Losses at the gene ends were 6 bases for V and 10 bases for J; bases not matched to a gene: 7. Germline lookup yields CDR1 MGHDK and CDR2 SYGVNS. CDR3 length equals 14 residues. The CDR3 nucleotides read TGTGCCAGCAGGGGGACAGGGCGAGAATCACCCCTCCACTTT. Protein product: CASRGTGRESPLHF. The full variable domain, rest sourced from reference TRBV25-1 and TRBJ1-6, is EADIYQTPRYLVIGTGKKITLECSQTMGHDKMYWYQQDPGMELHLIHYSYGVNSTEKGDLSSESTVSRIRTEHFPLTLESARPSHTSQYLCASRGTGRESPLHFGNGTRLTVT.

This clone was seen just once. The chain links TRBV2 to TRBJ1-3, with D possibly being TRBD1 (6 bases). The CDR3 covers 14 residues. Germline assignment: CDR1 SNHLY and CDR2 FYNNEI. With 6 bases removed from V and 4 bases from J, the gap between germline ends came to 13 bases. CDR3 protein: CASRLTGSGNTIYF. The CDR3 DNA reads as TGTGCCAGCAGGCTTACAGGGTCAGGAAACACCATATATTTT.

CDR3 region: CASSLNDPKETQYF. The CDR3 DNA reads as TGCGCCAGCAGCTTGAACGACCCTAAAGAGACCCAGTACTTC. The chain links TRBV5-1 to TRBJ2-5; no firm D call. This CDR3 has 14 residues. In germline, CDR1 is SGHRS, CDR2 YFSETQ. V lost 1 base, J lost 3 bases, and 10 bases lay in between. The whole variable domain, remainder taken from reference TRBV5-1 and TRBJ2-5, is KAGVTQTPRYLIKTRGQQVTLSCSPISGHRSVSWYQQTPGQGLQFLFEYFSETQRNKGNFPGRFSGRQFSNSRSEMNVSTLELGDSALYLCASSLNDPKETQYFGPGTRLLVL.

This chain connects TRBV11-2 to TRBJ2-3; perhaps D is TRBD1 or TRBD2 (5 bases each). Germline-derived CDR1 and CDR2 are SGHAT and FQNNGV. The CDR3 runs to 14 residues. Trimming shortened V by 5 bases and J by 3 bases, and 12 bases separated the two germline ends. The CDR3 nucleotides are TGTGCCAGCAGCCCGGGGCGGGTGACAGATACGCAGTATTTT. This codes for CASSPGRVTDTQYF.

The sample holds one count of this clone. The chain links TRBV5-1 to TRBJ2-1; 10 nucleotides match TRBD2. Per the germline V gene, CDR1 is SGHRS and CDR2 is YFSETQ. V dropped 1 base and J dropped 9; count of bases not matched to a gene: 7. The CDR3 contains 15 residues. The CDR3 sequence: CASSLSASGGGEQFF. DNA for the CDR3: TGCGCCAGCAGCTTGTCGGCTAGCGGGGGCGGTGAGCAGTTCTTC.

The chain employs TRBV5-1 and TRBJ2-1; TRBD2 agrees at 8 bases. The CDR3 extends over 17 amino acids. V lost 0 bases and J lost 7; bases outside the gene matches: 12. The germline V gene encodes CDR1 SGHRS and CDR2 YFSETQ. The CDR3 nucleotides are TGCGCCAGCAGCTTGGCGGAGGCGGGACTAGGTCTTAATGAGCAGTTCTTC. As protein: CASSLAEAGLGLNEQFF.

On this clone itself: A read error may account for a junction end that differs from germline. This chain connects TRBV5-4 to TRBJ2-1; 9 bases agree with TRBD2. This CDR3 has 15 amino acids. Per the germline V gene, CDR1 is SGHNT and CDR2 is YYREEE (reference sequence). In DNA form, the CDR3 reads TGTGCCAGCAGCATGGGCGGGGGGGCCTATAATGAGCAGTTCTTC. It yields the protein CASSMGGGAYNEQFF.

In this sample, this clone turned up once. The chain links TRBV18 to TRBJ1-2, with 9 bases matching TRBD1. In germline, CDR1 is KGHSH, CDR2 LQKENI. This CDR3 contains 16 residues. The V gene end was trimmed by 3 bases and the J gene end by 4 bases; junction bases not matched to a gene: 9. As DNA, the CDR3 is TGTGCCAGCTCACCGGGGACAGGGACGGAGAGCTATGGCTACACCTTC. Protein: CASSPGTGTESYGYTF. The full variable domain, with the rest looked up from reference TRBV18 and TRBJ1-2, is NAGVMQNPRHLVRRRGQEARLRCSPMKGHSHVYWYRQLPEEGLKFMVYLQKENIIDESGMPKERFSAEFPKEGPSILRIQQVVRGDSAAYFCASSPGTGTESYGYTFGSGTRLTVV.

The J gene is TRBJ1-1, the V gene TRBV7-9; D gene ambiguous. Germline CDR1 is SEHNR and CDR2 is FQNEAQ (reference sequence). The CDR3 contains 17 residues. The V end lost 5 bases, the J end lost 2 bases, and 21 bases lay between the germline ends. The CDR3 DNA reads TGTGCCAGCAGCGTCCCTTTCGTGGCCGGAATAAACACTGAAGCTTTCTTT. It specifies CASSVPFVAGINTEAFF.

Only a few counts were recorded for this clone. This chain links TRBV11-2 with TRBJ1-3, with a tentative D call TRBD1 (5 bases). Germline V gene sequence: CDR1 SGHAT, CDR2 FQNNGV. Trimming shortened V by 1 base and J by 0 bases, and 10 bases separated the two germline ends. The CDR3 is 16 residues long. The CDR3 region is CASSLVGRISGNTIYF. The DNA of the CDR3 is TGTGCCAGCAGCTTAGTGGGACGAATCTCTGGAAACACCATATATTTT.

CDR3 protein: CASSVGQAYEQYF. CDR3 bases: TGTGCCAGCAGCGTGGGACAGGCCTACGAGCAGTACTTC. The chain couples TRBV7-2 to TRBJ2-7, with 8 bases matching TRBD1. The CDR3 is 13 amino acids. Unmatched junction bases numbered 2, after V lost 5 bases and J lost 2 bases. Per the germline V gene, CDR1 is SGHTA and CDR2 is FQGNSA.

V and J are TRBV12-5 and TRBJ2-7; no clear D. The V end lost 1 base, the J end lost 4 bases, and 2 bases lay between the germline ends. This CDR3 region has 11 residues. Germline assignment: CDR1 LGHNT and CDR2 FRNRAP. The DNA of the CDR3 is TGTGCTAGTGGTTTGGGGTACGAGCAGTACTTC. It encodes CASGLGYEQYF.

J is TRBJ2-3 and V is TRBV7-9; D uncertain. Germline CDR1 is SEHNR and CDR2 is FQNEAQ (reference sequence). There are 12 residues in the CDR3. V was trimmed by 2 bases and J by 6 bases, leaving 6 bases between them. The CDR3 sequence is CASSLSLDTQYF. The CDR3 DNA follows: TGTGCCAGCAGCTTATCTCTGGATACGCAGTATTTT.

In this sample, this clone turned up a few times. This chain connects TRBV23-1 to TRBJ1-6; a possible D gene is TRBD1 (5 bases). TRBV23-1 is given ORF status, its function remaining uncertain. Between the trimmed V and J ends, which lost 2 bases and 8 bases, there was a span of 16 bases. This CDR3 spans 16 amino acids. The CDR3 nucleotides read TGCGCCAGCAGTCAAGGTGCAGGGAAGGGAGATTCACCCCTCCACTTT. It specifies CASSQGAGKGDSPLHF.

The chain employs TRBV6-5 and TRBJ1-4, with 8 bases fitting TRBD1. Germline CDR1 is MNHEY and CDR2 is SVGAGI. V shed 6 bases, J shed 5 bases, and the junction held 8 bases outside the gene matches. The CDR3 totals 15 residues. DNA for the CDR3: TGTGCCAGCAGGGAGGACAGGGCAGCAAATGAAAAACTGTTTTTT. Its translation: CASREDRAANEKLFF.

This clone was seen a handful of times. The chain joins TRBV9 to TRBJ2-1; TRBD2 matches 8 bases. Germline V lookup: CDR1 SGDLS, CDR2 YYNGEE. With 0 bases clipped from V and 4 bases from J, the junction kept 3 bases outside the gene matches. The CDR3 is made up of 15 amino acids. CDR3 in amino acids: CASSVDSGTYNEQFF. In DNA form, the CDR3 reads TGTGCCAGCAGCGTAGATAGCGGGACTTACAATGAGCAGTTCTTC.

The chain has TRBV4-1 and TRBJ2-1, with TRBD1 matching over 12 bases. Looked up from germline, CDR1 is MGHRA and CDR2 is YSYEKL. The V gene end was trimmed by 6 bases and the J gene end by 12 bases; junction bases not matched to a gene: 6. CDR3 size: 13 residues. CDR3 DNA sequence: TGCGCCAGCAGTAAGGGGACAGGGGGCTCGCAGTTCTTC. Its translation: CASSKGTGGSQFF.

The chain is built from TRBV6-6 and TRBJ2-7, with D perhaps TRBD2 (7 bases). Trimming cost V 4 bases and J 7 bases, with 17 bases left between them. The CDR3 has 14 amino acids. Germline-derived CDR1 and CDR2 are MNHNY and SVGAGI (reference sequence). The CDR3 nucleotides read TGTGCCAGCAGTTCGACTCGGGGGGCGGGGGAGCAGTACTTC. Translating it yields CASSSTRGAGEQYF.

The chain combines TRBV7-8 with TRBJ1-1; D gene ambiguous. The V gene's germline CDR1 is SGHVS and CDR2 FQNEAQ. This CDR3 comprises 16 residues. Trimming pared 2 bases from V and 0 bases from J, leaving 13 bases between. The CDR3 loop reads CASSLSQARMNTEAFF. Written as DNA, the CDR3 is TGTGCCAGCAGCTTATCTCAGGCGAGAATGAACACTGAAGCTTTCTTT.

The chain links TRBV9 to TRBJ1-2, with 10 bases fitting TRBD1. Germline V gives CDR1 SGDLS, CDR2 YYNGEE. The CDR3 covers 15 residues. The V and J ends lost 0 bases and 5 bases, in that order; junction bases with no gene match: 4. DNA for the CDR3: TGTGCCAGCAGCGTAGTGGGACAGGGGACTTATGGCTACACCTTC. It yields the protein CASSVVGQGTYGYTF.

The chain links TRBV18 to TRBJ2-3; D unresolved. The germline CDR1 and CDR2 sequences are KGHSH and LQKENI. V lost 4 bases and J lost 6, with 14 bases in between. The CDR3 totals 14 residues. The DNA for the CDR3 is TGTGCCAGCTCACTTGGGGTATTGCCGGATACGCAGTATTTT. This translates into CASSLGVLPDTQYF.

V usage is TRBV4-1 and J usage is TRBJ2-3; D not certain. Germline V CDR1 and CDR2: MGHRA, YSYEKL. This CDR3 contains 15 residues. Trimming removed 1 base from V and 0 bases from J, with 8 bases in between. CDR3 bases: TGCGCCAGCAGCCAAGGGTGGAAAAGCACAGATACGCAGTATTTT. Its protein product is CASSQGWKSTDTQYF.

This chain links TRBV30 with TRBJ1-6; a weak D match, TRBD1 (6 bases). This CDR3 comprises 14 residues. Trimming removed 0 bases at V and 11 bases at J, with 14 bases between. Germline CDR1 is GTSNPN and CDR2 is SVGIG (reference sequence). The CDR3, as DNA: TGTGCCTGGAGTGTGAGAACAGGGAAGACACCCCTCCACTTT. It codes for CAWSVRTGKTPLHF.

The rearrangement uses TRBV5-6 and TRBJ2-1, with D maybe TRBD2 (6 bases). V lost 4 bases to trimming and J lost 15 bases, with 17 bases between them. Germline V gene sequence: CDR1 SGHDT, CDR2 YYEEEE. This CDR3 region has 12 residues. The CDR3 sequence: CASSLSGGVRFF. DNA of the CDR3: TGTGCCAGCAGCCTTTCCGGGGGAGTACGGTTCTTC. The complete variable domain, with remaining parts taken from reference TRBV5-6 and TRBJ2-1, reads DAGVTQSPTHLIKTRGQQVTLRCSPKSGHDTVSWYQQALGQGPQFIFQYYEEEERQRGNFPDRFSGHQFPNYSSELNVNALLLGDSALYLCASSLSGGVRFFGPGTRLTVL.

The chain has TRBV20-1 and TRBJ1-2, with unresolved D. Germline-derived CDR1 and CDR2 are DFQATT and SNEGSKA (reference sequence). The ends were cut back, 7 bases at V and 5 bases at J, with 11 bases in the middle. The CDR3 has 11 residues. This CDR3 is CSVYTVYGYTF. For the CDR3, the DNA is TGCAGTGTTTACACGGTATATGGCTACACCTTC.

The chain recombines TRBV6-6 with TRBJ2-1; D not certain. Trimming shortened V by 2 bases and J by 0 bases, and 5 bases separated the two germline ends. This CDR3 region has 14 residues. Germline loops: CDR1 MNHNY, CDR2 SVGAGI (reference sequence). Here the CDR3 DNA reads TGTGCCAGCAGTTACAGCCTCTCCTACAATGAGCAGTTCTTC. It yields the protein CASSYSLSYNEQFF.

Relative to its sample, this clone is medium-sized. V is TRBV2 and J is TRBJ1-2; D remains ambiguous. Germline lookup yields CDR1 SNHLY and CDR2 FYNNEI. The V and J ends lost 2 bases and 2 bases respectively, with 6 bases between them. The CDR3 length is 13 residues. CDR3: CASSETLNYGYTF. The CDR3 DNA reads TGTGCCAGCAGTGAAACACTAAACTATGGCTACACCTTC.

This clone appeared once. The rearrangement uses TRBV5-5 and TRBJ1-1; D is unclear. Trimming left V 6 bases short and J 2 bases short, with 5 bases between. Germline assignment: CDR1 SGHKS and CDR2 YYEKEE (reference sequence). The CDR3 spans 11 residues. DNA of the CDR3: TGTGCCAGCAACTTAAACACTGAAGCTTTCTTT. It is translated as CASNLNTEAFF.

This chain links TRBV7-2 with TRBJ2-1; D ambiguous. V was clipped by 5 bases and J by 8 bases, with 19 bases between them. CDR3 size: 15 residues. Germline V gene data show CDR1 as SGHTA and CDR2 as FQGNSA. The CDR3 nucleotides read TGTGCCAGCAGCCGTACACACTTGACTGGGGATGAGCAGTTCTTC. Protein sequence: CASSRTHLTGDEQFF.